This T cell receptor beta chain stems from a study of blood T cell repertoires in COVID-19. Study in general: The origin of the acute and convalescent COVID-19 samples was the United States, Italy and Spain. PBMCs, B-cell-depleted T cells, or T cells provided the cDNA or gDNA that made up the material.

As processed by the authors: Amplification with reference gene primers provided the estimates of nucleated cell counts. Generated by immunoSEQ multiplex PCR, the TCRdb table keeps only in-frame clones and is missing some. That table furnishes V, J and clone size, whereas the DNA furnished D and trimming. The sample holds 180,000 or so clones, around 85% seen once. The CDR3 covers 14 residues. Trimming took off 0 bases at V and 0 bases at J, with 5 bases between the two ends. Germline CDR1 is MNHEY and CDR2 is SVGAGI. Sequencing used peripheral blood. The clonotype comes from a man in his 60s with acute or convalescent COVID-19. V usage is TRBV6-5 and J usage is TRBJ1-1, with D unresolved. CDR3: CASSYSEVNTEAFF. For the CDR3, the DNA is TGTGCCAGCAGTTACTCGGAGGTGAACACTGAAGCTTTCTTT.